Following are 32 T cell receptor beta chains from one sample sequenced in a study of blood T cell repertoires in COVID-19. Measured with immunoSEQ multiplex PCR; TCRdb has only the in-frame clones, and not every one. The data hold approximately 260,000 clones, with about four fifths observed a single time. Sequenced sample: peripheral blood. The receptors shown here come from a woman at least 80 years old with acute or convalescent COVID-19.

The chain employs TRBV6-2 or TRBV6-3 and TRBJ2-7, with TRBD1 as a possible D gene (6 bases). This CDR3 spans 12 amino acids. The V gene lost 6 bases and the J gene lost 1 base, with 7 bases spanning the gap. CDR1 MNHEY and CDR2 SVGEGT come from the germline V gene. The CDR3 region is CASSGQSYEQYF. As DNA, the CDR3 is TGTGCCAGCAGCGGACAGTCCTACGAGCAGTACTTC.

The CDR3 coding sequence is TGTGCCAGCAGTGAAGGAGCAGGGGACCACGAGCAGTACTTC. Protein sequence: CASSEGAGDHEQYF. J is TRBJ2-7 and V is TRBV6-1; D perhaps matches TRBD1 (6 bases). With 1 base removed from V and 5 bases from J, the gap between germline ends came to 12 bases. CDR3 size: 14 residues. CDR1 and CDR2 (germline): MNHNS, SASEGT.

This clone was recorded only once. CDR3 DNA: TGTGCCAGCAGCCGTACAGGGGGAGAAAACACCATATATTTT. It codes for CASSRTGGENTIYF. This chain joins TRBV7-9 and TRBJ1-3, with 8 nucleotides matching TRBD1. V shed 5 bases and J 6 bases; nucleotides not matched to a gene: 6. Germline V CDR1 and CDR2: SEHNR, FQNEAQ (reference sequence). The CDR3 runs to 14 residues.

Here the CDR3 DNA reads TGTGCCACCAGCAGACCCGGCGGGGAGCTGTTTTTT. This translates into CATSRPGGELFF. The rearrangement joins TRBV15 to TRBJ2-2, with D uncertain. From germline, CDR1 is LNHNV and CDR2 YYDKDF (reference sequence). V shed 2 bases and J shed 7 bases, with 5 bases lying between them. The CDR3 covers 12 residues.

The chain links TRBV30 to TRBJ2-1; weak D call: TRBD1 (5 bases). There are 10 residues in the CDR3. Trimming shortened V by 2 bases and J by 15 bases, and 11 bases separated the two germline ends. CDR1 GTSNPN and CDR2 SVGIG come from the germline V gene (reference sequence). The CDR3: CAWSSSGWFF. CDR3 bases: TGTGCCTGGAGTTCTTCAGGGTGGTTCTTC.

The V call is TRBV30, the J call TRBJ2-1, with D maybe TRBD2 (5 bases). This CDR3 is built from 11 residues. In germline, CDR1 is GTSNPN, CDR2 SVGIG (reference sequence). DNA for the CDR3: TGTGTGTTTTCGGGGTACAATGAGCAGTTCTTC. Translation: CVFSGYNEQFF.

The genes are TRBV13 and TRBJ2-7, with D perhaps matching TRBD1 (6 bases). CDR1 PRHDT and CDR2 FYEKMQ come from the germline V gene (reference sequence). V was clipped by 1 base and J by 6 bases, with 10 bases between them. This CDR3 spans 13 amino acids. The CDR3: CASSLAGVSEQYF. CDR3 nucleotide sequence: TGTGCCAGCAGCTTAGCAGGGGTCAGCGAGCAGTACTTC.

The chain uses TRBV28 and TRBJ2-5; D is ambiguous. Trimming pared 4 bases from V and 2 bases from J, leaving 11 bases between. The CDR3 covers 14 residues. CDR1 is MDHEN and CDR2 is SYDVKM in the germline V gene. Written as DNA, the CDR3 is TGTGCCAGCAGTTCCCGGTACAGTCAAGAGACCCAGTACTTC. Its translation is CASSSRYSQETQYF.

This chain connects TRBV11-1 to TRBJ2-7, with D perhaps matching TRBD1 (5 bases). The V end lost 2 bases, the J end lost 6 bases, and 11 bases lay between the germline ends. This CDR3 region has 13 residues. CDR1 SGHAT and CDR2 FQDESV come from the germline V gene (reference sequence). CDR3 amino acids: CASSLFEQGEQYF. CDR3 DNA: TGTGCCAGCAGCTTATTTGAGCAGGGCGAGCAGTACTTC.

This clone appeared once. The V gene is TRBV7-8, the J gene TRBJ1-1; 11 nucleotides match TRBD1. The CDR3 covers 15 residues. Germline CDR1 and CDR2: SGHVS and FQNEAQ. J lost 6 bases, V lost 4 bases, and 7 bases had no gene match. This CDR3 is CASSYRDRGNAEAFF. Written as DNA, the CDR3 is TGTGCCAGCAGCTACCGGGACAGGGGGAATGCTGAAGCTTTCTTT.

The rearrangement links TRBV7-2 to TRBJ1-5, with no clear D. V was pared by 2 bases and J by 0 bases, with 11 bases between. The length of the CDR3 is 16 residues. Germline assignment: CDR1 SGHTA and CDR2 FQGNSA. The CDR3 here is CASSLQVSISNQPQHF. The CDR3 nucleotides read TGTGCCAGCAGCTTACAGGTGTCCATTAGCAATCAGCCCCAGCATTTT.

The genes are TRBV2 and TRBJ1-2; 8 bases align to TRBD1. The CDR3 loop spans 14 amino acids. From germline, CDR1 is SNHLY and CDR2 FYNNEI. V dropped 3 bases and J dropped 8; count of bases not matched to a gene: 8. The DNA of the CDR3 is TGTGCCAGCAGTGATAAAGGACAGGGTAGAGGCTACACCTTC. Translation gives CASSDKGQGRGYTF.

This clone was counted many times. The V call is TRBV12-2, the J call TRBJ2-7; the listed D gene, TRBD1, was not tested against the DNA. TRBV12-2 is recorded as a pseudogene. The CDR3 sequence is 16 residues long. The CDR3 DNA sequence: TGTGCAAGTCGTCGCACCCCACCTGGGCAGGTCTACGAGCAGTACTTC. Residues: CASRRTPPGQVYEQYF.

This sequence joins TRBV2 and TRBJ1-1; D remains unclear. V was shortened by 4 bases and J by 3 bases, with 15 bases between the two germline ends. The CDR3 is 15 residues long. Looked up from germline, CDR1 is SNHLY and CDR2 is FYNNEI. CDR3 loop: CASSGVRVSDTEAFF. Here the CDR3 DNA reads TGTGCCAGCAGTGGGGTCCGGGTTTCGGACACTGAAGCTTTCTTT.

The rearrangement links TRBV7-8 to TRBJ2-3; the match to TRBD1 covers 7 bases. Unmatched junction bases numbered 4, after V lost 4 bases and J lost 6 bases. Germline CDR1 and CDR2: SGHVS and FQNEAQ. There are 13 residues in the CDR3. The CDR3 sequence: CASSWGTADTQYF. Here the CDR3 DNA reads TGTGCCAGCAGCTGGGGGACAGCGGATACGCAGTATTTT.

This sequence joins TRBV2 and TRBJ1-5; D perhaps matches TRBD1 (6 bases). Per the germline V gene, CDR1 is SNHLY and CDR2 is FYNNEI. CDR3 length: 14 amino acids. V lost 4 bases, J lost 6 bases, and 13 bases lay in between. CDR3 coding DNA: TGTGCCAGCAGTGCGGCCAGGGGTGGTCAGCCCCAGCATTTT. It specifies CASSAARGGQPQHF.

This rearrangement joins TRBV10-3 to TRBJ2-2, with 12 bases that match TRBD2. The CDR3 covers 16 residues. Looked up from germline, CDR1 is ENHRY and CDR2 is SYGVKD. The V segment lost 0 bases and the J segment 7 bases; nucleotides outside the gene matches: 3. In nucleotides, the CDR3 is TGTGCCATCAGTGAGTCGAGGACTAGCGGGATCGGGGAGCTGTTTTTT. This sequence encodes CAISESRTSGIGELFF.

In DNA, the CDR3 is TGTGCCAGCGCCCTTGGGGGGATTTCCTACAATGAGCAGTTCTTC. Encoded protein: CASALGGISYNEQFF. This rearrangement joins TRBV3-1 (or the pseudogene TRBV3-2) to TRBJ2-1; possible D gene TRBD2, 6 bases. V was shortened by 8 bases and J by 1 base, with 15 bases between the two germline ends. The germline gives CDR1 LGHDT, CDR2 YNNKEL (reference sequence). CDR3 size: 15 residues.

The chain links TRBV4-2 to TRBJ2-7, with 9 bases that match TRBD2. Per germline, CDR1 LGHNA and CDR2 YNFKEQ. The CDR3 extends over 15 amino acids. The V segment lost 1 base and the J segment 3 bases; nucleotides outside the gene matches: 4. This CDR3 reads CASSQGLAGVYEQYF. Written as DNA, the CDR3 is TGTGCCAGCAGCCAAGGGTTAGCGGGGGTCTACGAGCAGTACTTC.

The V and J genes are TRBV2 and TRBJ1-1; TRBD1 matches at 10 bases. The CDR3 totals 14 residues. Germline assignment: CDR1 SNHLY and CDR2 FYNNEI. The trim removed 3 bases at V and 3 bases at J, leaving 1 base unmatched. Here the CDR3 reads CASSETGGYTEAFF. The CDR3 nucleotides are TGTGCCAGCAGTGAGACAGGGGGCTACACTGAAGCTTTCTTT.

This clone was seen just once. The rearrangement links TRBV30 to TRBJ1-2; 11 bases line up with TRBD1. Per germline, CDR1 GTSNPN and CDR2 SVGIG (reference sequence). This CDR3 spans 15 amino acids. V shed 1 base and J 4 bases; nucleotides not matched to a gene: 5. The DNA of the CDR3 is TGTGCCTGGAGTGCCACCGGGACAGGGGGCTATGGCTACACCTTC. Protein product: CAWSATGTGGYGYTF. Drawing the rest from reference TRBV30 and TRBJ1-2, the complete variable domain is SQTIHQWPATLVQPVGSPLSLECTVEGTSNPNLYWYRQAAGRGLQLLFYSVGIGQISSEVPQNLSASRPQDRQFILSSKKLLLSDSGFYLCAWSATGTGGYGYTFGSGTRLTVV.

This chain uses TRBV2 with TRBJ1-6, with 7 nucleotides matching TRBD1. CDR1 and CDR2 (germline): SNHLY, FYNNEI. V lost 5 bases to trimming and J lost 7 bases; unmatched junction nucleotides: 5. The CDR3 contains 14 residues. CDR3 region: CASSRQGENSPLHF. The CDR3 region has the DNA TGTGCCAGCAGTAGACAGGGAGAGAATTCACCCCTCCACTTT.

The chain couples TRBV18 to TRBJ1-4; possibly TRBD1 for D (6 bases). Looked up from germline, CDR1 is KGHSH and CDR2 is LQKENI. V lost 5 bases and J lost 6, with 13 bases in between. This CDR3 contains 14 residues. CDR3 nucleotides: TGTGCCAGCTCAAACATGAGACAGGATGAAAAACTGTTTTTT. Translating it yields CASSNMRQDEKLFF.

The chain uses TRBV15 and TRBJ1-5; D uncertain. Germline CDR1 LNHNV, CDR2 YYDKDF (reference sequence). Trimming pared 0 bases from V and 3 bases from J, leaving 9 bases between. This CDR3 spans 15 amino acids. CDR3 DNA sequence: TGTGCCACCAGCAGAGATGTGAGGAACAATCAGCCCCAGCATTTT. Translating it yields CATSRDVRNNQPQHF.

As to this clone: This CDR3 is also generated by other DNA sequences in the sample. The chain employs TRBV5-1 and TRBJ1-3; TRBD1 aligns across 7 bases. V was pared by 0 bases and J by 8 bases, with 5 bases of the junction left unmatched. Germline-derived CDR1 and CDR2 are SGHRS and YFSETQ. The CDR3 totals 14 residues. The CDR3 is CASSLGTGVDTIYF. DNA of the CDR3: TGCGCCAGCAGCTTGGGTACAGGGGTAGACACCATATATTTT.

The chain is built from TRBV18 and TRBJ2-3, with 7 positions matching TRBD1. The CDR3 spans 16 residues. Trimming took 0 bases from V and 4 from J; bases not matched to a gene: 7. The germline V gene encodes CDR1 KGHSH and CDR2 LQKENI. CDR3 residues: CASSPPWTGVADTQYF. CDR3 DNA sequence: TGTGCCAGCTCACCACCATGGACAGGAGTAGCAGATACGCAGTATTTT.

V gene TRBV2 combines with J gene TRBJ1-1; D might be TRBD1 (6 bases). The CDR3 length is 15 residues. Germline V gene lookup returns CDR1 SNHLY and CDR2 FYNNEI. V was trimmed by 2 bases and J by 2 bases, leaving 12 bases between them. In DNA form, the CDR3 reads TGTGCCAGCAGTGAATACGAGACAGGTAACACTGAAGCTTTCTTT. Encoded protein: CASSEYETGNTEAFF.

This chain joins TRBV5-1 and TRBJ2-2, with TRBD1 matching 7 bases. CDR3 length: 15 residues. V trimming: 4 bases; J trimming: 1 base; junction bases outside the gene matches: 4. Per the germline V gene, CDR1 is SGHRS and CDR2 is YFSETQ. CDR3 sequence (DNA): TGCGCCAGCAGCAAAAACAGGGGGAACACCGGGGAGCTGTTTTTT. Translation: CASSKNRGNTGELFF.

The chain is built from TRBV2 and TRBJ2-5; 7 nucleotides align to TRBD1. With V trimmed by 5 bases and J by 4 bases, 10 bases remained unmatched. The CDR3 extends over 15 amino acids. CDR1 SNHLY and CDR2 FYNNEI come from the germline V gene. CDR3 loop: CASSPMTGMSETQYF. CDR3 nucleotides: TGTGCCAGCAGTCCGATGACAGGGATGTCAGAGACCCAGTACTTC.

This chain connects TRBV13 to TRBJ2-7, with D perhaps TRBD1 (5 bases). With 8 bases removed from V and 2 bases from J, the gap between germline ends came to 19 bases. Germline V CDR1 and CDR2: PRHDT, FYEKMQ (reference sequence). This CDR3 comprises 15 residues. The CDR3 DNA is TGTGCCAGCGAGGTCAATAGGGGTCTTCCCTACGAGCAGTACTTC. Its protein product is CASEVNRGLPYEQYF.

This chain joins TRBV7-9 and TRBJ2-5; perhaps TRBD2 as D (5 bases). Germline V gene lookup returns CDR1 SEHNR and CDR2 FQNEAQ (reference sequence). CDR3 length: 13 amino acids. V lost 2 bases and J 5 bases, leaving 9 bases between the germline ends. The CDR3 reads CASSLWERETQYF. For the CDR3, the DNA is TGTGCCAGCAGCTTATGGGAGCGTGAGACCCAGTACTTC.

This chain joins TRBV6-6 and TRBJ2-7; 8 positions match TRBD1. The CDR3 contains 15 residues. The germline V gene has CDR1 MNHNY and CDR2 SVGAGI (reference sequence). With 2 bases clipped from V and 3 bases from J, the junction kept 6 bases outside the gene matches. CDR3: CASSYGGQGNYEQYF. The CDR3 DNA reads TGTGCCAGCAGTTACGGAGGACAGGGCAACTACGAGCAGTACTTC.